This record covers a single T cell receptor (beta chain). The data were obtained in a study of blood T cell repertoires in COVID-19. Study details: PBMCs, B-cell-depleted T cells, or T cells were the source of the cDNA or gDNA that made up the material.

Enrolled through a virtual design, the participants were between roughly 18 and 90 years of age and came from some 26 US areas. Cohorts were assigned according to the clinical history that participants reported. The study recruited exposed participants who had met a COVID-19 case within 2 weeks before entry. Germline-derived CDR1 and CDR2 are SGDLS and YYNGEE. There are 13 residues in the CDR3. V dropped 3 bases and J dropped 8 bases, with 13 bases sitting between them. Produced via immunoSEQ multiplex PCR; TCRdb's table is partial and in-frame only. This table has approximately 380,000 clones, just over 90% appearing once.

Sequencing was done on a sample of PBMCs or T cells enriched from blood (not recorded which). This chain uses TRBV9 with TRBJ2-3, with unresolved D. The source is a woman aged 40-49 years who had been exposed to COVID-19. CDR3 residues: CASSERGLGTQYF. Written as DNA, the CDR3 is TGTGCCAGCAGCGAGCGCGGTTTGGGTACGCAGTATTTT.